This TCR beta chain was sequenced in a study of cytomegalovirus exposure and HLA in healthy donors. The germline V gene has CDR1 MNHEY and CDR2 SMNVEV (reference sequence). With 4 bases removed from V and 2 bases from J, the gap between germline ends came to 15 bases. The CDR3 has 15 amino acids. General study findings and limits: Another analysis was done later, and it associated approximately 15,000 TCR beta sequences with HLA alleles at 0.05 false discovery rate.

To note about this clone: Its antigen is currently unknown.

The PCR ran on 60 Vbeta and 13 Jbeta primers. Original processing notes: Later, roughly 77 million unique TCR beta chains were counted in an analysis, and about 10 million of them were shared. The assay was immunoSEQ multiplex PCR, and TCRdb's table has in-frame clones only and misses some. That table furnishes V, J and clone size, whereas the DNA furnished D and trimming. The sample lists 80,000 to 100,000 clones, around four fifths occurring once. The TCR originated in a middle-aged man in good health and CMV-seropositive. The chain is built from TRBV27 and TRBJ2-7; D is possibly TRBD2 (6 bases). Sequenced: PBMCs. The CDR3 region has the DNA TGTGCCAGCAGTTGGAGGGTGGACGGAACCTACGAGCAGTACTTC. Translated: CASSWRVDGTYEQYF.